These 18 T cell receptor beta chains were sequenced from one sample in a study of metastatic and nonmetastatic thyroid tumors. With MiXCR, TCRdb reprocessed the PCR reads. The data hold approximately 25,000 clones, with roughly 13% observed a single time. Thyroid surgery took place with no prior treatment in any patient. The sequenced material came from blood. These receptors were collected from a female donor with papillary thyroid cancer or a benign thyroid nodule (not recorded which). Some clones in this sample may be carry-over from other donors' samples.

This clone was detected only a few times. Here the CDR3 DNA reads TGTGCCAGCAGCCGTACCGGGACTACTCGCGAGCAGTACTTC. Translating it yields CASSRTGTTREQYF. This rearrangement joins TRBV27 to TRBJ2-7; 7 nucleotides agree with TRBD2. CDR1 and CDR2 (germline): MNHEY, SMNVEV (reference sequence). This CDR3 spans 14 amino acids. The V segment lost 6 bases and the J segment 6 bases; nucleotides outside the gene matches: 11.

This clone came up many times. The J gene is TRBJ1-4, the V gene TRBV6-1, with 7 bases lining up with TRBD1. There are 13 residues in the CDR3. The V and J ends lost 11 bases and 3 bases, in that order; junction bases with no gene match: 6. In germline, CDR1 is MNHNS, CDR2 SASEGT. CDR3 region: CAVRGQPNEKLFF. The CDR3 bases are TGTGCCGTCCGGGGACAGCCTAATGAAAAACTGTTTTTT.

This clone has more than one count but fewer than ten. The chain employs TRBV6-1 and TRBJ1-1; TRBD1 aligns across 7 bases. This CDR3 has 15 residues. Germline CDR1 reads MNHNS; CDR2 reads SASEGT. The trim removed 3 bases at V and 1 base at J, leaving 5 bases unmatched. The CDR3 protein is CASSDLNRGNTEAFF. CDR3 bases: TGTGCCAGCAGTGACTTAAACAGGGGGAACACTGAAGCTTTCTTT.

This sequence joins TRBV30 and TRBJ1-3; unclear D gene. The CDR3 consists of 13 residues. The ends were cut back, 3 bases at V and 1 base at J, with 7 bases in the middle. Per the germline V gene, CDR1 is GTSNPN and CDR2 is SVGIG (reference sequence). The CDR3, as DNA: TGTGCCTGGAGGTGGGGTTCTGGAAACACCATATATTTT. Protein: CAWRWGSGNTIYF.

The chain links TRBV18 to TRBJ2-7; possible D gene TRBD2, 6 bases. This CDR3 has 14 amino acids. V gave up 3 bases and J gave up 5 bases, with 14 bases separating them. Germline loops: CDR1 KGHSH, CDR2 LQKENI. The CDR3 spells CASSPGGNRDEQYF. The CDR3 DNA reads TGTGCCAGCTCACCGGGCGGGAATCGCGACGAGCAGTACTTC.

A few counts support this clone. The gene calls are TRBV10-1 and TRBJ2-5; 8 nucleotides line up with TRBD1. With 6 bases clipped from V and 9 bases from J, the junction kept 9 bases outside the gene matches. The CDR3 runs to 13 residues. Germline CDR1 is WNHNN and CDR2 is SYGVQD (reference sequence). This CDR3 is CASRGTGLSAQYF. CDR3 bases: TGCGCCAGCAGAGGGACAGGACTTTCCGCCCAGTACTTC.

This clone ranks as medium-sized. The V and J genes are TRBV2 and TRBJ2-7, with D perhaps given as TRBD1 or TRBD2 (7 bases each). Germline CDR1 and CDR2: SNHLY and FYNNEI. The CDR3 covers 13 residues. Trimming took 7 bases from V and 3 from J, leaving 13 bases between them. The CDR3 coding sequence is TGTGCCAGCACAGGGGGGGGGAGCTACGAGCAGTACTTC. Residues: CASTGGGSYEQYF.

This clone appeared many times. J is TRBJ2-1 and V is TRBV20-1; perhaps D is TRBD1 or TRBD2 (5 bases each). Germline V CDR1 and CDR2: DFQATT, SNEGSKA (reference sequence). The CDR3 runs 15 residues. This CDR3 is CSSAGARSSYNEQFF. The CDR3 DNA follows: TGCAGCTCGGCCGGGGCCCGGTCATCCTACAATGAGCAGTTCTTC.

This clone was picked up many times. A single base separates this from a much larger clone, so it may be a read error. Different DNA sequences within this sample yield the same CDR3. This chain uses TRBV5-1 with TRBJ2-2, with a weak D call TRBD1 (5 bases). V was cut by 4 bases and J by 5 bases, with 12 bases left in between. CDR3 size: 14 residues. Germline V gene lookup returns CDR1 SGHRS and CDR2 YFSETQ. The CDR3 DNA reads as TGCGCCAGCAGCCCAGGGCAGAATACCGGGGAGCTGTTTTTT. Amino acid sequence: CASSPGQNTGELFF.

The J gene is TRBJ2-5, the V gene TRBV20-1; no firm D call. Germline-derived CDR1 and CDR2 are DFQATT and SNEGSKA (reference sequence). With 5 bases removed from V and 0 bases from J, the gap between germline ends came to 10 bases. The length of the CDR3 is 13 residues. CDR3 coding DNA: TGCAGTGCTCCGTCCGTGAACCAAGAGACCCAGTACTTC. This translates into CSAPSVNQETQYF.

Remarks on this clone: Just one base apart from a much larger clone, this may be a read error. The genes are TRBV28 and TRBJ1-2; D is unresolved. The CDR3 contains 12 residues. Germline CDR1 reads MDHEN; CDR2 reads SYDVKM. The CDR3 here is CASSPYKRGYTF. CDR3 nucleotides: TGTGCCAGCAGCCCCTATAAGAGAGGCTACACCTTT.

This clone was detected many times. V is TRBV6-5 and J is TRBJ2-4, with D perhaps TRBD2 (6 bases). The V end lost 0 bases, the J end lost 0 bases, and 12 bases lay between the germline ends. In germline, CDR1 is MNHEY, CDR2 SVGAGI. This CDR3 spans 17 amino acids. CDR3 DNA: TGTGCCAGCAGTTACTCGGGACTTGCCCTAGCCAAAAACATTCAGTACTTC. It is translated as CASSYSGLALAKNIQYF.

This clone has a count of ten or more. V and J are TRBV24-1 and TRBJ1-4; 10 nucleotides agree with TRBD1. V trimming: 6 bases; J trimming: 10 bases; junction bases outside the gene matches: 4. The CDR3 is 13 amino acids. Looked up from germline, CDR1 is KGHDR and CDR2 is SFDVKD. For the CDR3, the DNA is TGTGCCACCAGTCGGACAGGGGGTGGAAAACTGTTTTTT. This gives the protein CATSRTGGGKLFF.

This clone occurred a few times. V and J are TRBV6-2 or TRBV6-3 and TRBJ2-4; D possibly matches TRBD1 or TRBD2 (7 bases each). The CDR3 length is 13 residues. Germline V lookup: CDR1 MNHEY, CDR2 SVGEGT. V lost 6 bases and J 6 bases, leaving 12 bases between the germline ends. DNA for the CDR3: TGTGCCAGCAGGGGCAGGGGGGGAAACATTCAGTACTTC. As protein: CASRGRGGNIQYF.

The chain carries TRBV20-1 and TRBJ2-7, with 10 bases matching TRBD2. Germline V gene lookup returns CDR1 DFQATT and CDR2 SNEGSKA (reference sequence). The CDR3 has 13 residues. V shed 6 bases, J shed 1 base, and the junction held 3 bases outside the gene matches. The CDR3 is CSAPLAGSYEQYF. CDR3 nucleotide sequence: TGCAGTGCCCCACTAGCGGGGTCCTACGAGCAGTACTTC.

This clone has more than one count but fewer than ten. The chain employs TRBV6-5 and TRBJ1-6; 9 nucleotides agree with TRBD1. The V segment lost 1 base and the J segment 7 bases; nucleotides outside the gene matches: 5. The CDR3 has 16 amino acids. Per the germline V gene, CDR1 is MNHEY and CDR2 is SVGAGI. CDR3 nucleotide sequence: TGTGCCAGCAGTTACTTAAACAGGGGGCCGAATTCACCCCTCCACTTT. This sequence encodes CASSYLNRGPNSPLHF.

The rearrangement uses TRBV14 and TRBJ1-1, with D uncertain. There are 16 residues in the CDR3. With 4 bases removed from V and 3 bases from J, the gap between germline ends came to 18 bases. CDR1 and CDR2 (germline): SGHDN, FVKESK. CDR3 loop: CASSPSQAGLDTEAFF. The CDR3 DNA follows: TGTGCCAGCAGCCCCTCCCAAGCGGGGTTGGACACTGAAGCTTTCTTT.

This clone was picked up many times. The rearrangement links TRBV6-4 to TRBJ2-3; 9 bases are a match to TRBD2. The CDR3 sequence is 15 residues long. Germline CDR1 MRHNA, CDR2 SNTAGT. The ends lost 3 bases at V and 3 bases at J; junction bases unmatched: 4. The CDR3 coding sequence is TGTGCCAGCAGTGAAAGCGCGGGAGGGACAGATACGCAGTATTTT. Its protein is CASSESAGGTDTQYF.